A few counts support the clone carrying this T cell receptor (beta chain). The antigen is unknown. Repertoires were generated with immunoSEQ multiplex PCR, while TCRdb's copy carries only in-frame clones and drops some. The sample holds almost 30,000 clones, 80% seen once. Between the trimmed V and J ends, which lost 4 bases and 7 bases, there was a span of 13 bases. The CDR3 extends over 14 amino acids. Germline values: CDR1 MDHEN, CDR2 SYDVKM. This entry belongs to a study of Siglec-9 on CD8 T cells in melanoma. General observations from the study: An effector memory CD8+ T-cell subset seemingly accumulating in melanoma was reportedly marked and regulated by Siglec-9.

The chain joins TRBV28 to TRBJ1-4, with D perhaps matching TRBD1 (5 bases). Sequencing was carried out using Siglec-9- CD8+ T cells sorted from blood. The TCR comes from a human donor in good health. The CDR3 DNA reads as TGTGCCAGCAGTTGGGGGAGGGTAGGTGAAAAACTGTTTTTT. This encodes CASSWGRVGEKLFF.